This T cell receptor (beta chain) was identified in a study of blood T cell repertoires in COVID-19. Study overall: Italy, Spain and the United States were the sources of the convalescent and acute COVID-19 samples. Sources were T cells, B-cell-depleted T cells, or PBMCs; the material itself was cDNA or gDNA.

Germline CDR1 LNHDA, CDR2 SQIVND (reference sequence). This CDR3 has 13 residues. Deletions cut 4 bases from V and 4 bases from J, with 10 bases between. Under the authors' procedure: Scientists estimated how many nucleated cells there were by amplifying reference gene primers. The method was immunoSEQ multiplex PCR; TCRdb's version includes in-frame clones alone and lacks a portion of them. V and J calls and clone size follow that table, whereas D and trimming were derived from the DNA. The sample contains 150,000 to 200,000 clones, 65% to 90% of which appear only once. The sample holds one count of this clone.

Specimen: peripheral blood. This sequence originates from a human donor in a cohort sampled during active COVID-19. The chain couples TRBV19 to TRBJ2-5; TRBD2 might be the D (5 bases). CDR3 bases: TGTGCCAGTAGTAGAGGGAGTCGAGAGACCCAGTACTTC. Residues: CASSRGSRETQYF.